The 22 T cell receptor beta chains below come from one sample, sequenced in a study of T cell responses to AZD1222 COVID-19 vaccine. TCRdb's copy holds only in-frame clones and misses some; the assay was immunoSEQ multiplex PCR. The repertoire consists of approximately 110,000 clones, with 80% to 95% occurring once and the leading ten covering about 8%. Material: peripheral blood, obtained 28 days after the second AZD1222 dose. These receptors all stem from an adult who received the AZD1222 COVID-19 vaccine.

The chain joins TRBV28 to TRBJ1-2; TRBD1 might be the D (5 bases). With 3 bases removed from V and 4 bases from J, the gap between germline ends came to 27 bases. The CDR3 spans 19 residues. Germline CDR1 MDHEN, CDR2 SYDVKM. The CDR3 reads CASSFLTPPGIRRFYGYTF. Written as DNA, the CDR3 is TGTGCCAGCAGTTTCCTCACACCTCCAGGGATTCGACGTTTCTATGGCTACACCTTC.

This chain uses TRBV28 with TRBJ1-1; D gene uncertain. Germline V gene lookup returns CDR1 MDHEN and CDR2 SYDVKM. There are 12 residues in the CDR3. V was clipped by 2 bases and J by 1 base, with 2 bases between them. This CDR3 reads CASSLGNTEAFF. In DNA form, the CDR3 reads TGTGCCAGCAGTTTAGGGAACACTGAAGCTTTCTTT.

This chain uses TRBV28 with TRBJ2-5; D is uncertain. CDR1 and CDR2 from the germline V gene are MDHEN and SYDVKM. CDR3 size: 13 residues. V was shortened by 2 bases and J by 2 bases, with 6 bases between the two germline ends. CDR3 nucleotides: TGTGCCAGCAGTTTAGGGCATCAAGAGACCCAGTACTTC. Its translation: CASSLGHQETQYF.

This clone was seen just once. The V call is TRBV29-1, the J call TRBJ1-3, with TRBD1 matching over 9 bases. The CDR3 is 13 amino acids. Unmatched junction bases numbered 3, after V lost 7 bases and J lost 2 bases. Germline V gene data show CDR1 as SQVTM and CDR2 as ANQGSEA. CDR3 sequence (DNA): TGCAGCGCCTGGACAGGGGCTGGAAACACCATATATTTT. Encoded protein: CSAWTGAGNTIYF. The full variable domain, with the rest looked up from reference TRBV29-1 and TRBJ1-3, is SAVISQKPSRDICQRGTSLTIQCQVDSQVTMMFWYRQQPGQSLTLIATANQGSEATYESGFVIDKFPISRPNLTFSTLTVSNMSPEDSSIYLCSAWTGAGNTIYFGEGSWLTVV.

The chain combines TRBV6-5 with TRBJ1-1; D is perhaps TRBD1 (5 bases). The CDR3 extends over 14 amino acids. The V and J ends lost 8 bases and 4 bases respectively, with 17 bases between them. Germline CDR1 reads MNHEY; CDR2 reads SVGAGI. The CDR3 DNA reads as TGTGCCAGCCTCCGAGGGGTGCTGGGCACTGAAGCTTTCTTT. Residues: CASLRGVLGTEAFF.

Only a few counts were recorded for this clone. The chain couples TRBV7-2 to TRBJ1-1, with 7 bases matching TRBD1. The V segment lost 6 bases and the J segment 2 bases; nucleotides outside the gene matches: 12. Germline V gene data show CDR1 as SGHTA and CDR2 as FQGNSA. The CDR3 contains 16 residues. The CDR3 DNA is TGTGCCAGCAGGGGTCCGGGACAGACTCTAAACACTGAAGCTTTCTTT. Protein product: CASRGPGQTLNTEAFF.

This clone was detected only once. The V call is TRBV3-1 (or the pseudogene TRBV3-2), the J call TRBJ2-7; perhaps D is TRBD1 or TRBD2 (5 bases each). The CDR3 covers 15 residues. Trimming left V 0 bases short and J 3 bases short, with 12 bases between. Germline CDR1 and CDR2: LGHDT and YNNKEL (reference sequence). The CDR3 loop is CASSQDGGPIYEQYF. CDR3 sequence (DNA): TGTGCCAGCAGCCAAGATGGGGGACCGATCTACGAGCAGTACTTC.

The chain employs TRBV28 and TRBJ2-2; TRBD1 aligns across 7 bases. The CDR3 consists of 17 residues. Trimming at V came to 6 bases and at J to 4 bases, leaving 14 bases not matched to a gene. The germline V gene encodes CDR1 MDHEN and CDR2 SYDVKM. The CDR3: CASSQPTQGVSTGELFF. The DNA of the CDR3 is TGTGCCAGCAGCCAACCTACGCAGGGGGTGAGCACCGGGGAGCTGTTTTTT.

This chain links TRBV5-4 with TRBJ2-7; 10 nucleotides match TRBD2. The CDR3 loop spans 15 amino acids. V lost 0 bases and J lost 5; bases outside the gene matches: 5. Germline CDR1 reads SGHNT; CDR2 reads YYREEE (reference sequence). The CDR3 spells CASSLVLAGVDEQYF. Here the CDR3 DNA reads TGTGCCAGCAGCTTGGTCCTAGCGGGAGTTGACGAGCAGTACTTC.

The CDR3 region has the DNA TGTGCCAGCAACTCACAGGGCTATAATTCACCCCTCCACTTT. Translated, it gives CASNSQGYNSPLHF. The chain links TRBV7-2 to TRBJ1-6, with D possibly TRBD1 on 6 matching bases. Germline V gives CDR1 SGHTA, CDR2 FQGNSA. V was cut by 7 bases and J by 3 bases, with 10 bases left in between. This CDR3 has 14 amino acids. The whole variable domain, remainder taken from reference TRBV7-2 and TRBJ1-6, is GAGVSQSPSNKVTEKGKDVELRCDPISGHTALYWYRQSLGQGLEFLIYFQGNSAPDKSGLPSDRFSAERTGGSVSTLTIQRTQQEDSAVYLCASNSQGYNSPLHFGNGTRLTVT.

The J gene is TRBJ2-1, the V gene TRBV11-2; 8 bases align to TRBD2. The CDR3 sequence is 18 residues long. Trimming cost V 1 base and J 4 bases; bases outside gene matches: 12. Germline V gene sequence: CDR1 SGHAT, CDR2 FQNNGV. The CDR3 sequence is CASSLGSSGEHYYNEQFF. In nucleotides, the CDR3 is TGTGCCAGCAGCTTAGGGAGTAGCGGGGAACACTATTACAATGAGCAGTTCTTC.

V usage is TRBV9 and J usage is TRBJ2-5; D not resolved. Looked up from germline, CDR1 is SGDLS and CDR2 is YYNGEE. The V gene lost 0 bases and the J gene lost 1 base, with 7 bases spanning the gap. The CDR3 has 14 amino acids. The CDR3 coding sequence is TGTGCCAGCAGCGTAGAGTGGCTCCAAGAGACCCAGTACTTC. It codes for CASSVEWLQETQYF.

For the CDR3, the DNA is TGTGCCAGCAGTGACAGGGGTAACTATGGCTACACCTTC. It translates to CASSDRGNYGYTF. The chain joins TRBV2 to TRBJ1-2; maybe TRBD1 (6 bases). The CDR3 totals 13 residues. Looked up from germline, CDR1 is SNHLY and CDR2 is FYNNEI. Trimming cost V 3 bases and J 1 base, with 6 bases left between them.

J is TRBJ2-3 and V is TRBV2; D is undetermined. Trimming took off 3 bases at V and 5 bases at J, with 6 bases between the two ends. Germline V gene lookup returns CDR1 SNHLY and CDR2 FYNNEI. The CDR3 is 12 residues long. The CDR3 region has the DNA TGTGCCAGCAGTGAGCCCGGAGATACGCAGTATTTT. Its translation: CASSEPGDTQYF. The variable domain in full, with the rest retrieved from reference TRBV2 and TRBJ2-3, is EPEVTQTPSHQVTQMGQEVILRCVPISNHLYFYWYRQILGQKVEFLVSFYNNEISEKSEIFDDQFSVERPDGSNFTLKIRSTKLEDSAMYFCASSEPGDTQYFGPGTRLTVL.

The chain recombines TRBV10-3 with TRBJ1-6; D might be TRBD1 (6 bases). V was pared by 4 bases and J by 7 bases, with 11 bases between. CDR1 is ENHRY and CDR2 is SYGVKD in the germline V gene. The CDR3 extends over 14 amino acids. DNA of the CDR3: TGTGCCATCAGTGGGGGACAATCAAATTCACCCCTCCACTTT. This codes for CAISGGQSNSPLHF.

This clone was counted once. The rearrangement joins TRBV6-5 to TRBJ2-7; 10 bases agree with TRBD1. Losses at the gene ends were 2 bases for V and 0 bases for J; bases not matched to a gene: 4. The germline CDR1 and CDR2 sequences are MNHEY and SVGAGI. The CDR3 consists of 16 residues. The DNA for the CDR3 is TGTGCCAGCAGTTACGCGACAGGGGGCGGCTCCTACGAGCAGTACTTC. This codes for CASSYATGGGSYEQYF.

This sequence joins TRBV3-1 (or the pseudogene TRBV3-2) and TRBJ2-1, with TRBD2 identical over 9 bases. Germline-derived CDR1 and CDR2 are LGHDT and YNNKEL (reference sequence). With 0 bases clipped from V and 2 bases from J, the junction kept 2 bases outside the gene matches. The CDR3 extends over 16 amino acids. CDR3 protein: CASSQELAGAYNEQFF. CDR3 bases: TGTGCCAGCAGCCAAGAGTTAGCGGGAGCCTACAATGAGCAGTTCTTC.

This clone appeared a single time. V gene TRBV6-2 or TRBV6-3 combines with J gene TRBJ1-1; D unresolved. Germline V CDR1 and CDR2: MNHEY, SVGEGT. Deletions cut 7 bases from V and 0 bases from J, with 12 bases between. CDR3 size: 14 residues. The CDR3 DNA sequence: TGTGCCAGCAACCCACTGACGGTGAACACTGAAGCTTTCTTT. Amino acid sequence: CASNPLTVNTEAFF.

J is TRBJ1-4 and V is TRBV5-4, with TRBD1 matching 9 bases. Trimming removed 5 bases from V and 5 bases from J; junction bases left unmatched: 4. This CDR3 has 14 amino acids. The germline CDR1 and CDR2 sequences are SGHNT and YYREEE (reference sequence). CDR3 nucleotide sequence: TGTGCCAGCAGTTTGACAGGGGGAAATGAAAAACTGTTTTTT. It translates to CASSLTGGNEKLFF.

V and J are TRBV5-1 and TRBJ2-3; possible D gene TRBD2, 5 bases. Trimming pared 4 bases from V and 3 bases from J, leaving 12 bases between. Germline V gene sequence: CDR1 SGHRS, CDR2 YFSETQ. The CDR3 has 14 amino acids. In DNA form, the CDR3 reads TGCGCCAGCAGCCCCGCCGGGGTGACAGATACGCAGTATTTT. Protein: CASSPAGVTDTQYF.

The chain links TRBV24-1 to TRBJ2-1; 10 bases agree with TRBD2. Germline V gives CDR1 KGHDR, CDR2 SFDVKD. The CDR3 extends over 16 amino acids. J gave up 7 bases and V 3 bases, and 8 bases lay outside the gene matches. The CDR3: CATSDPSGRGINEQFF. In DNA form, the CDR3 reads TGTGCCACCAGTGATCCAAGCGGGAGGGGTATAAATGAGCAGTTCTTC.

This clone was recorded only once. The chain has TRBV6-5 and TRBJ1-2, with TRBD1 as a possible D gene (6 bases). Per the germline V gene, CDR1 is MNHEY and CDR2 is SVGAGI. The CDR3 has 13 amino acids. Trimming cost V 0 bases and J 6 bases, with 8 bases left between them. CDR3 protein: CASSYSGTNGYTF. CDR3 DNA sequence: TGTGCCAGCAGTTACTCAGGGACAAATGGCTACACCTTC.